This TCR beta chain was recorded in a study of neurological immune-mediated disorders. The CDR3 is 14 residues long. V lost 0 bases, J lost 6 bases, and 2 bases stayed unmatched. The germline V gene has CDR1 MNHEY and CDR2 SVGAGI. The time point denotes: longitudinal time-point 1 (baseline). PBMCs stored at -80 C, 2 million in total, were the source of the unsorted libraries. 5'RACE with 10-nucleotide random UMIs produced the cDNA. TCRdb itself ran the 5' RACE reads through MiXCR, one entry per CDR3 protein. Of about 57,000 distinct CDR3 sequences listed, about 10% are singletons. Overall study results and limits: While HTLV-1-associated myelopathy showed the greatest TCR clonal expansion, multiple sclerosis showed the least, falling below healthy controls.

In regard to this clonotype: Its target is unknown.

The sequenced sample consisted of PBMCs. The chain uses TRBV6-5 and TRBJ1-5; 7 nucleotides line up with TRBD1. This receptor was taken from a male donor with HTLV-1-associated myelopathy (HAM/TSP). CDR3 DNA sequence: TGTGCCAGCAGTTACTCATACAGGGGTCAGCCCCAGCATTTT. Protein product: CASSYSYRGQPQHF.